Sequencing of this T cell receptor beta chain was carried out in a study of Ad26.COV2.S vaccination and SARS-CoV-2 variants. Study details: Into the muscle, Ad26.COV2.S was dosed once or twice, 56 days apart.

The protocol was immunoSEQ multiplex PCR, while the TCRdb copy is restricted to in-frame clones and leaves out a portion. The sample shows some 320,000 clones, around 81% of them seen only once. Treatment indicated: 15 to 20 received Ad26.COV2.S at low or high dose, single or two shots; about 5 received placebo; per-sample allocation not given. Samples analyzed were those drawn on day 63 after the first vaccine or placebo injection. The germline V gene has CDR1 SEHNR and CDR2 FQNEAQ (reference sequence). The CDR3 extends over 15 amino acids. V gave up 5 bases and J gave up 2 bases; unmatched junction bases: 7.

This chain joins TRBV7-9 and TRBJ2-7, with 9 bases lining up with TRBD1. The source is a person between 18 and 60 years old who received the Ad26.COV2.S COVID-19 vaccine or a placebo. The specimen comprised peripheral blood, sampled in a trial of Ad26.COV2.S vaccine versus placebo. CDR3 protein: CASSPRGTGTYEQYF. The CDR3 bases are TGTGCCAGCAGCCCGAGAGGGACAGGGACCTACGAGCAGTACTTC.